Here is one T cell receptor beta chain with its context. Its antigen remains unknown. Germline values: CDR1 LGHNA, CDR2 YSLEER. The CDR3 covers 16 residues. The data were taken from a study of monozygotic twins with inflammatory bowel disease. Study-level results: TCRbeta inverse Simpson diversity was decreased in IBD patients versus healthy co-twins. Especially with disease activity, IBD patients shared fewer clonotypes with others than healthy twins did.

TCRdb re-analyzed the 5' RACE reads; it lists each CDR3 protein once, without DNA. The sample's table shows approximately 210,000 distinct CDR3 sequences. Sequencing input: blood. The chain is built from TRBV4-3 and TRBJ1-2; with no DNA, the TCRdb D assignment of TRBD1 cannot be verified. The sequence came from a human donor with ulcerative colitis or Crohn's disease, or a healthy co-twin of an affected twin (not recorded which). The chain's CDR3 is CASSQDKGVRVGGYTF.